This T cell receptor beta chain stems from a study of high-grade serous ovarian cancer treatment subgroups. The V gene lost 5 bases and the J gene lost 1 base, with 15 bases spanning the gap. CDR1 and CDR2 from the germline V gene are SQVTM and ANQGSEA. The CDR3 is 14 amino acids. Findings and caveats of the study: Without spatial data, bulk sequencing limits insight into HGSC tumor diversity. Repertoire similarity ranged roughly 0.095 to 0.79 between tumors of one patient. Only CDR3 was analyzed; CDR1 and CDR2 were not.

Only in-frame clones appear in the TCRdb table, and some are missing; sequencing was by immunoSEQ multiplex PCR. This sample carries 7,500 to 9,500 clones, approximately 84% of them seen once, and the ten largest clones take approximately 10%. Tumor samples were obtained before definitive surgery or chemotherapy. A remark on this clone: The antigen is undetermined.

This TCR was sampled from a human donor with high-grade serous ovarian cancer. This chain connects TRBV29-1 to TRBJ2-7; no definite D call. Sequencing was performed on tumor tissue. CDR3 sequence: CSVKWAVGSYEQYF. The DNA of the CDR3 is TGCAGCGTTAAGTGGGCGGTCGGGTCCTACGAGCAGTACTTC.